These T cell receptor beta chains were read from a single sample in a study of OX40 agonist ivuxolimab in advanced cancers. Data came from immunoSEQ multiplex PCR; TCRdb stores just in-frame clones and leaves some out. The sample lists 80,000 to 100,000 clones, roughly 84% occurring once. The sample in question was CD4+ or CD8+ T cells sorted from blood, obtained in a trial of the OX40 agonist ivuxolimab. These receptors were collected from an adult with an advanced solid tumor such as melanoma, head and neck, liver or kidney cancer. The CDR3 runs from the conserved cysteine through the conserved F or W. Fields, in order: clone size, V gene, D gene, J gene, CDR3 DNA, CDR3 protein. D genes are given only for firm matches. Some rows mark clone size as missing; the rest say once, few, many or name a class of expanded clone.

abundance: many; v_gene: TRBV2; d_gene: TRBD1; j_gene: TRBJ1-2; CDR3nt: TGTGCCAGCAGCGGGACAGGAACTTATGGCTACACCTTC; CDR3aa: CASSGTGTYGYTF
abundance: NA; v_gene: TRBV15; d_gene: TRBD1; j_gene: TRBJ2-7; CDR3nt: TGTGCCACCAGCCTCCGGACAGGAACCTACGAGCAGTACTTC; CDR3aa: CATSLRTGTYEQYF
abundance: NA; v_gene: TRBV30; d_gene: TRBD1; j_gene: TRBJ1-6; CDR3nt: TGTGCCTGGAGCTGGGGACAGAATTCACCCCTCCACTTT; CDR3aa: CAWSWGQNSPLHF
abundance: NA; v_gene: TRBV7-3; d_gene: NA; j_gene: TRBJ1-3; CDR3nt: TGTGCCAGCCCTAGCACCATATATTTT; CDR3aa: CASPSTIYF
abundance: NA; v_gene: TRBV19; d_gene: NA; j_gene: TRBJ2-2; CDR3nt: TGTGCCAGTAGTTTAGGACGGCCGAACACCGGGGAGCTGTTTTTT; CDR3aa: CASSLGRPNTGELFF
abundance: NA; v_gene: TRBV5-6; d_gene: TRBD1; j_gene: TRBJ2-5; CDR3nt: TGTGCCAGCAGCCTGACAGGGCCAGAGACCCAGTACTTC; CDR3aa: CASSLTGPETQYF
abundance: NA; v_gene: TRBV6-5; d_gene: TRBD1; j_gene: TRBJ1-2; CDR3nt: TGTGCCAGCAGTTACCCGGGACAGGGGAGCTATGGCTACACCTTC; CDR3aa: CASSYPGQGSYGYTF
abundance: NA; v_gene: TRBV20-1; d_gene: NA; j_gene: TRBJ2-2; CDR3nt: TGCAGTGCGGGGACCGCAGGGGAGCTGTTTTTT; CDR3aa: CSAGTAGELFF
abundance: NA; v_gene: TRBV6-1; d_gene: NA; j_gene: TRBJ1-2; CDR3nt: TGTGCCAGCAGTGTTGACAGTAGGGCCAACTATGGCTACACCTTC; CDR3aa: CASSVDSRANYGYTF
abundance: NA; v_gene: TRBV27; d_gene: NA; j_gene: TRBJ1-3; CDR3nt: TGTGAACGGTCAAGCTCTGGAAACACCATATATTTT; CDR3aa: CERSSSGNTIYF
abundance: NA; v_gene: TRBV6-5; d_gene: TRBD1; j_gene: TRBJ2-7; CDR3nt: TGTGCCAGCAGTTCACCAGGGGGAACCTACGAGCAGTACTTC; CDR3aa: CASSSPGGTYEQYF
abundance: NA; v_gene: TRBV11-2; d_gene: NA; j_gene: TRBJ2-7; CDR3nt: TGTGCCAGCAGCTTAGAAGGATACGAGCAGTACTTC; CDR3aa: CASSLEGYEQYF
abundance: few; v_gene: TRBV30; d_gene: NA; j_gene: TRBJ2-4; CDR3nt: TGTGCCTGGAGTGTACCGGGCAGTTTTACTAACATTCAGTACTTC; CDR3aa: CAWSVPGSFTNIQYF
abundance: NA; v_gene: TRBV29-1; d_gene: TRBD1; j_gene: TRBJ1-2; CDR3nt: TGCAGCGTTACCCGACAGGGTAGCTATGGCTACACCTTC; CDR3aa: CSVTRQGSYGYTF
abundance: NA; v_gene: TRBV9; d_gene: TRBD2; j_gene: TRBJ2-5; CDR3nt: TGTGCCAGCAGCTTCCGCCACGGACTAGGTGAAGAGACCCAGTACTTC; CDR3aa: CASSFRHGLGEETQYF
abundance: NA; v_gene: TRBV6-6; d_gene: NA; j_gene: TRBJ2-7; CDR3nt: TGTGCCAGCAGTTGGGGGGCAGAAAACTACGAGCAGTACTTC; CDR3aa: CASSWGAENYEQYF
abundance: NA; v_gene: TRBV14; d_gene: NA; j_gene: TRBJ1-3; CDR3nt: TGTGCCAGCTCCTACTCTGGAAACACCATATATTTT; CDR3aa: CASSYSGNTIYF
abundance: NA; v_gene: TRBV19; d_gene: NA; j_gene: TRBJ2-3; CDR3nt: TGTGCCAGTAGTACGAGCGGCGTTACGCAGTATTTT; CDR3aa: CASSTSGVTQYF
abundance: NA; v_gene: TRBV30; d_gene: NA; j_gene: TRBJ2-2; CDR3nt: TGTGCCTGGAGTCTGGCCGGGGAGCTGTTTTTT; CDR3aa: CAWSLAGELFF
abundance: few; v_gene: TRBV5-5; d_gene: TRBD1; j_gene: TRBJ1-2; CDR3nt: TGTGCCAGCAGCCGACAGGGTGGCTATGGCTACACCTTC; CDR3aa: CASSRQGGYGYTF
abundance: NA; v_gene: TRBV5-8; d_gene: NA; j_gene: TRBJ1-5; CDR3nt: TGTGCCAGCAGCCCGGCCGACAGTTTCAATCAGCCCCAGCATTTT; CDR3aa: CASSPADSFNQPQHF
abundance: NA; v_gene: TRBV5-4; d_gene: NA; j_gene: TRBJ2-5; CDR3nt: TGTGCCAGCAGACTGCTGGTGGGAGAGACCCAGTACTTC; CDR3aa: CASRLLVGETQYF
abundance: NA; v_gene: TRBV6-5; d_gene: NA; j_gene: TRBJ2-3; CDR3nt: TGTGCCAGCGGGTGGGCTACGCAGTATTTT; CDR3aa: CASGWATQYF
abundance: NA; v_gene: TRBV5-1; d_gene: TRBD1; j_gene: TRBJ1-6; CDR3nt: TGCGCCAGCGGCCTGATTCCGGGACAGCCAAATTCACCCCTCCACTTT; CDR3aa: CASGLIPGQPNSPLHF
abundance: NA; v_gene: TRBV6-1; d_gene: NA; j_gene: TRBJ1-5; CDR3nt: TGTGCCAGCAGTGAACACAGGGATAGCAATCAGCCCCAGCATTTT; CDR3aa: CASSEHRDSNQPQHF
abundance: NA; v_gene: TRBV11-3; d_gene: TRBD1; j_gene: TRBJ2-7; CDR3nt: TGTGCCAGCAGCTTAGGGACAGGGGGCGCCGAGCAGTACTTC; CDR3aa: CASSLGTGGAEQYF
abundance: NA; v_gene: TRBV6-5; d_gene: TRBD2; j_gene: TRBJ2-3; CDR3nt: TGTGCCAGCAGCCGGGGGGGAAGTCAAGATACGCAGTATTTT; CDR3aa: CASSRGGSQDTQYF
abundance: NA; v_gene: TRBV27; d_gene: NA; j_gene: TRBJ1-5; CDR3nt: TGTGCCAGCAGACGTGACATAAGCAATCAGCCCCAGCATTTT; CDR3aa: CASRRDISNQPQHF
abundance: NA; v_gene: TRBV6-4; d_gene: NA; j_gene: TRBJ2-7; CDR3nt: TGTGCCAGCAGTGTAACCCTGTCGGGGGAGCAGTACTTC; CDR3aa: CASSVTLSGEQYF
abundance: NA; v_gene: TRBV7-3; d_gene: NA; j_gene: TRBJ2-4; CDR3nt: TGTGCCAGCAGCTTAAGCGCCGCTAGTAACATTCAGTACTTC; CDR3aa: CASSLSAASNIQYF
abundance: NA; v_gene: TRBV7-2; d_gene: NA; j_gene: TRBJ1-2; CDR3nt: TGTGCCAGCAGCCCCGGTTTGGATGGCTACACCTTC; CDR3aa: CASSPGLDGYTF
abundance: NA; v_gene: TRBV7-9; d_gene: NA; j_gene: TRBJ1-6; CDR3nt: TGTGCCAGCAGTTTGGGGGCAGGACTTAATTCACCCCTCCACTTT; CDR3aa: CASSLGAGLNSPLHF
abundance: NA; v_gene: TRBV6-5; d_gene: TRBD1; j_gene: TRBJ2-7; CDR3nt: TGTGCCAGCAGGGGGACAGGGAGCTCCTACGAGCAGTACTTC; CDR3aa: CASRGTGSSYEQYF
abundance: NA; v_gene: TRBV7-2; d_gene: NA; j_gene: TRBJ2-1; CDR3nt: TGTGCCAGCAGCTCGGCGGGCCTAAACATCAATGAGCAGTTCTTC; CDR3aa: CASSSAGLNINEQFF
abundance: NA; v_gene: TRBV30; d_gene: NA; j_gene: TRBJ1-2; CDR3nt: TGTGCCTGGAGTGTATCCCCGGGCTACACCTTC; CDR3aa: CAWSVSPGYTF
abundance: NA; v_gene: TRBV27; d_gene: TRBD1; j_gene: TRBJ2-7; CDR3nt: TGTGCCAGCAGTCCGACTCTCTGGACAGGGAGCTCCTACGAGCAGTACTTC; CDR3aa: CASSPTLWTGSSYEQYF
abundance: NA; v_gene: TRBV18; d_gene: NA; j_gene: TRBJ2-3; CDR3nt: TGTGCCAGCTCACGGGGGGTAGCTGATACGCAGTATTTT; CDR3aa: CASSRGVADTQYF
abundance: NA; v_gene: TRBV2; d_gene: NA; j_gene: TRBJ1-3; CDR3nt: TGTGCCAGCAAGGACGCTGGAAACACCATATATTTT; CDR3aa: CASKDAGNTIYF
abundance: NA; v_gene: TRBV10-2; d_gene: TRBD1; j_gene: TRBJ1-1; CDR3nt: TGCGCCAGCAGTGGCCCGGGACAGGGTGACACTGAAGCTTTCTTT; CDR3aa: CASSGPGQGDTEAFF
abundance: NA; v_gene: TRBV2; d_gene: NA; j_gene: TRBJ2-3; CDR3nt: TGTGCCAGCAGTGCCTCAGGGAGCACAGATACGCAGTATTTT; CDR3aa: CASSASGSTDTQYF